This T cell receptor (beta chain) was recorded in a study of T cell repertoires in cytomegalovirus infection. As for this clonotype: Its antigen is not identified.

The germline CDR1 and CDR2 sequences are MGHRA and YSYEKL. Deletions cut 1 base from V and 2 bases from J, with 12 bases between. The CDR3 totals 15 residues. TCRdb reprocessed the reads with MiXCR, giving one entry per CDR3 protein. The sample carries some 800,000 distinct CDR3 sequences, about 31% recorded once. This sequence joins TRBV4-1 and TRBJ2-7; possibly TRBD1 for D (5 bases). The sequence was collected from a human donor in good health (CMV status not recorded). Some clones in this sample may be carry-over from other donors' samples. The source was cultured CD8+ T cells from PBMCs, collected from culture after CMV antigen stimulation. Here the CDR3 DNA reads TGCGCCAGCAGCCAAGTAATGGCGGACACCTACGAGCAGTACTTC. It encodes CASSQVMADTYEQYF.